This T cell receptor (beta chain) is drawn from a study of CD8 T cells in Susac syndrome (dated by TCRdb to between 2018 and 2021). Context from the whole study: Among the Susac syndrome patients who were sequenced, clinically active disease was present in about six and clinical remission was observed in fewer than 10. Repertoire sequencing was used to test whether CD8+ T cell activation and differentiation in Susac syndrome was antigen driven. At blood withdrawal, Susac syndrome patients were either therapy-naive, taking corticosteroids (in some cases with IVIg as well), or taking IVIg alone. General conclusions and limits of the study: The number of individuals in the TCR sequencing and HLA analysis was acknowledged as relatively small. In patients with Susac syndrome, the CD4+ T cell repertoire showed no detectable clonal expansion.

RNA was extracted with the RNeasy kit and 0.5 to 1 ug was reverse transcribed using random hexamers. The immunoSEQ multiplex PCR assay, which covers 54 Vbeta and 13 Jbeta segments, was used to amplify TCR beta CDR3 regions. PCR amplification bias was corrected using a synthetic template baseline for primer optimization and computational correction. Concerning the study's data processing: Reads were annotated to V, D and J genes per IMGT and analyzed with immunoSEQ Analyzer, keeping only productive sequences. Clonality was calculated as one minus the Shannon entropy normalized by log2 of the number of productive unique sequences. For each patient and control, public and private clones were evaluated among the 100 most prevalent clones. Clones were defined as Susac-specific if absent from the healthy and MS cohorts, from 1052 published viral clones and from other ImmuneACCESS disease sequences. In TCRdb, the public reads were trimmed at Q25 with fastp and aligned with MiXCR, with productive beta chains retained. Each CDR3 protein appears once, grouped with its most common genes and DNA. V and J calls and clone size were set by TCRdb, not the authors. This sample comprises about 180,000 distinct CDR3 sequences, approximately 94% of them detected only once. 0.095% to 0.13% of the sample is in the top ten clones.

Turning to this clonotype: Which antigen it targets is not known. No much larger clone exists at a distance of one base, and base qualities are not known.

High-throughput TCR beta sequencing profiled peripheral blood CD8+ and CD4+ T cells from healthy donors, Susac syndrome patients and multiple sclerosis patients. The Susac syndrome patients fulfilled recently defined diagnostic criteria for definite or probable disease. Bulk CD8+ and CD4+ T cells were purified by magnetic negative isolation, while CD8+ TEMRA cells were enriched using FACS. Blood was drawn into EDTA tubes, processed within 24 hours, and PBMCs were isolated by density gradient centrifugation. PBMCs destined for TCR sequencing were cryopreserved in liquid nitrogen and later thawed in a 37 °C water bath. The sorted or isolated CD4+, CD8+ and CD8+ TEMRA cells had a purity of 90% or higher. V was cut back by 4 bases and J by 7 bases, leaving a gap of 16 bases between them. CDR1 and CDR2 are read off the germline V gene as MGHRA and YSYEKL. From its cysteine to its phenylalanine, the CDR3 spans 14 amino acids. Solely the CDR3 DNA is kept, with 42 bases framed from the first base.

The receptor was isolated from a human donor with Susac syndrome. Sequenced sample: CD4+ T cells from PBMCs. The rearrangement joined TRBV4-1 to TRBJ1-1, and possibly TRBD1, on 5 matching bases. This receptor carries the CDR3 CASSRGHNDGEAFF. The nucleotide sequence reads as follows: TGCGCCAGCAGCCGCGGACATAATGACGGTGAAGCTTTCTTT.